This T cell receptor (beta chain) was documented in a study of T cells in Graves' hyperthyroidism and ophthalmopathy. RNA transcripts served as the template for amplifying TCR beta CDR3 regions. HTBI primers were the set used in a first-round RT-PCR of the TCR CDR3. TCRdb re-called the multiplex PCR reads with MiXCR, one entry per CDR3 protein. The sample consists of 660,000 or so distinct CDR3 sequences, around 21% of them appearing once. This clonotype was observed many times. The sample taken for sequencing was blood. This sequence was found in a man aged 30 to 39 with Graves' ophthalmopathy.

Here the CDR3 reads CASSSAGLSNQPQHF. CDR3 bases: TGTGCCAGCAGTTCCGCCGGACTTAGCAATCAGCCCCAGCATTTT. V usage is TRBV28 and J usage is TRBJ1-5; D not certain. Trimming removed 4 bases from V and 0 bases from J, with 10 bases in between. The length of the CDR3 is 15 residues. CDR1 and CDR2 from the germline V gene are MDHEN and SYDVKM. Variable domain in full (rest from reference TRBV28 and TRBJ1-5): DVKVTQSSRYLVKRTGEKVFLECVQDMDHENMFWYRQDPGLGLRLIYFSYDVKMKEKGDIPEGYSVSREKKERFSLILESASTNQTSMYLCASSSAGLSNQPQHFGDGTRLSIL.